The rows below give T cell receptor beta chains drawn from one sample of a study of cytomegalovirus exposure and HLA in healthy donors. Clones were sequenced by immunoSEQ multiplex PCR, and TCRdb holds only the in-frame ones, with some missing. Of roughly 130,000 clones in the sample, roughly four fifths were seen once. Material for sequencing was PBMCs. The source of these receptors is a male donor in good health and CMV-seropositive. The CDR3 runs from the conserved cysteine through the conserved F or W. The D gene is left open where the match is weak. Clone size is shown for a subset of rows, as once, few, many or a class of expanded clone.

CDR3nt,CDR3aa,abundance,j_gene,v_gene,d_gene
TGCAGCGTTGGCTCCCCAGCCGGAGGGCCAAACACCGGGGAGCTGTTTTTT,CSVGSPAGGPNTGELFF,-,TRBJ2-2,TRBV29-1,-
TGTGCCAGCAGCGACGGACAGAAAGATAACTATGGCTACACCTTC,CASSDGQKDNYGYTF,-,TRBJ1-2,TRBV9,-
TGTGCCAGCAGACCTGGGGCTTGGGGTCAGCCCCAGCATTTT,CASRPGAWGQPQHF,once,TRBJ1-5,TRBV28,-
TGTGCCTGGAGAACTTCCGGGACTACGAATGAGCAGTTCTTC,CAWRTSGTTNEQFF,-,TRBJ2-1,TRBV30,TRBD2
TGTGCCAGCAGCTTGACAACCCCGAACTATGGCTACACCTTC,CASSLTTPNYGYTF,-,TRBJ1-2,TRBV7-2,-
TGTGCCAGCAGCCCACAGGGAGCCCATAGCAATCAGCCCCAGCATTTT,CASSPQGAHSNQPQHF,once,TRBJ1-5,TRBV7-2,-
TGTGCCAGCAGCTTAGTAGCGGGAGTTTTAAATGAGCAGTTCTTC,CASSLVAGVLNEQFF,-,TRBJ2-1,TRBV7-2,TRBD2
TGTGCCAGCAGTTCGATCGGGACAGGCTATGGCTACACCTTC,CASSSIGTGYGYTF,-,TRBJ1-2,TRBV27,TRBD1
TGTTCCAGCAGCCCCCCGGGGGGAGGGGCTCTCAATGAGCAGTTCTTC,CSSSPPGGGALNEQFF,few,TRBJ2-1,TRBV7-9,TRBD2
TGTGCCAGCAGTCTGGACAGTCTGGAGCAGTACTTC,CASSLDSLEQYF,-,TRBJ2-7,TRBV6-5,-
TGTGCCAGCAGGGGGTCCCTAGCGGGAGCGCACGAGCAGTACTTC,CASRGSLAGAHEQYF,-,TRBJ2-7,TRBV27,TRBD2
TGTGCCAGCAGCAAAGTTCGGGACAGGGGGATCCAAGAGACCCAGTACTTC,CASSKVRDRGIQETQYF,once,TRBJ2-5,TRBV21-1,-
TGTGCCGTGGAGACGGCCTACAATGAGCAGTTCTTC,CAVETAYNEQFF,-,TRBJ2-1,TRBV12-5,-
TGTGCCAGCAGTCCAGGGACAGGGGGTAACATTCAGTACTTC,CASSPGTGGNIQYF,-,TRBJ2-4,TRBV7-9,TRBD1
TGTGCCAGCAGCAGTTTCCAGGGTTGGGAAAAACTGTTTTTT,CASSSFQGWEKLFF,-,TRBJ1-4,TRBV7-9,-
TGTGCCAGCAGCCAGGGTGGGGGGGAAGAGCAGTTCTTC,CASSQGGGEEQFF,-,TRBJ2-1,TRBV11-3,TRBD2
TGTGCCAGCAGTCTCGGACAGGGGTCGGCTCGTGTTGCCTACGAGCAGTACTTC,CASSLGQGSARVAYEQYF,-,TRBJ2-7,TRBV11-2,TRBD1
TGCGCCAGCAGTTTGGGGTCAGGGTTGGAAAAACTGTTTTTT,CASSLGSGLEKLFF,-,TRBJ1-4,TRBV27,-
TGTGCCAGCAGTGAATTTCGTCTCCAGGGATCTGATCAGACCCAGTACTTC,CASSEFRLQGSDQTQYF,-,TRBJ2-5,TRBV25-1,-
TGTGCCAGCAGTTTTATGGTCCCCTGGGCAGGGAACTATGGCTACACCTTC,CASSFMVPWAGNYGYTF,-,TRBJ1-2,TRBV28,-
TGTGCCAGCAGGGCAGAAAATTCACCCCTCCACTTT,CASRAENSPLHF,-,TRBJ1-6,TRBV6-5,-
TGTGCCTCCCGGGAGCCCTCCTACAATGAGCAGTTCTTC,CASREPSYNEQFF,-,TRBJ2-1,TRBV10-3,-
TGTGCCTGGTCGGCGGGGGCGCAGAAACTGTTTTTT,CAWSAGAQKLFF,-,TRBJ1-4,TRBV30,-
TGTGCCAGCAGTCCCTCACTGGGACAGAACACTGAAGCTTTCTTT,CASSPSLGQNTEAFF,once,TRBJ1-1,TRBV28,-
TGTGCCAGCAGCCACGGGGGGGAGCGGGGGACCTACGAGCAGTACTTC,CASSHGGERGTYEQYF,-,TRBJ2-7,TRBV9,TRBD2
TGTGCCAGCAGCTTAGACTCCGCCACGTACGAGCAGTACTTC,CASSLDSATYEQYF,-,TRBJ2-7,TRBV7-2,-
TGTGCCAGCACCCTCAGGGGTGGTCAGCCCCAGCATTTT,CASTLRGGQPQHF,few,TRBJ1-5,TRBV6-5,-
TGTGCCAGCAGCCGAATAGCGGGAGGGATCTACGAGCAGTACTTC,CASSRIAGGIYEQYF,-,TRBJ2-7,TRBV7-2,TRBD2
TGTTCCAGCAGTCCCCGGACTAGCGGGGCCTACGAGCAGTACTTC,CSSSPRTSGAYEQYF,-,TRBJ2-7,TRBV7-9,TRBD2
TGTGCCAGCCGGGCAGGGGCGGTAGATACGCAGTATTTT,CASRAGAVDTQYF,-,TRBJ2-3,TRBV27,-
TGCAGCGTTGGCCAATCTAGCCCCGGGGAGCTGTTTTTT,CSVGQSSPGELFF,few,TRBJ2-2,TRBV29-1,-
TGTGCCACCAGCAGAGATGAGGAGGGGGCTTACGAGCAGTACTTC,CATSRDEEGAYEQYF,-,TRBJ2-7,TRBV15,-
TGTGCCAGCACCGCCTCCGAGTTTTCCAACTACGAGCAGTACTTC,CASTASEFSNYEQYF,-,TRBJ2-7,TRBV6-5,-
TGTGCCAGCAGCTATGGACTAGGTGACTACGAGCAGTACTTC,CASSYGLGDYEQYF,-,TRBJ2-7,TRBV27,TRBD2
TGTGCCAGCAGTGAGAGTCACAGGGGTGGGGGCCTCAATCAGCCCCAGCATTTT,CASSESHRGGGLNQPQHF,-,TRBJ1-5,TRBV6-4,TRBD1
TGTGCCACCACCGCGGGAGGGCGGGTAGATACGCAGTATTTT,CATTAGGRVDTQYF,-,TRBJ2-3,TRBV15,TRBD2
TGTGCCTGGAGTTGGACAGCCAACAATGAGCAGTTCTTC,CAWSWTANNEQFF,-,TRBJ2-1,TRBV30,-
TGCAGCGTGGGACATGGGTCCTACGAGCAGTACTTC,CSVGHGSYEQYF,-,TRBJ2-7,TRBV29-1,-
TGCGCCAGCAGCACCCATACTAGCGGGAATACAGATACGCAGTATTTT,CASSTHTSGNTDTQYF,-,TRBJ2-3,TRBV4-3,TRBD2
TGTGCCAGCAGCTCTCTAGCGGGAGTTCCCTCCTACGAGCAGTACTTC,CASSSLAGVPSYEQYF,-,TRBJ2-7,TRBV7-2,TRBD2
TGTGCCAGCACCACCGGGACAGACTACGAGCAGTACTTC,CASTTGTDYEQYF,-,TRBJ2-7,TRBV11-3,TRBD1
TGTGCCAGCAGTCCACAGGGGAAGGGAGATACGCAGTATTTT,CASSPQGKGDTQYF,-,TRBJ2-3,TRBV28,TRBD1
TGTGCCAGCAGCTCGGACAGTGGCTATGGCTACACCTTC,CASSSDSGYGYTF,-,TRBJ1-2,TRBV5-4,-
TGTGCCAGCAGCCAAGCGGGACAGGGGTACGAGCAGTACTTC,CASSQAGQGYEQYF,-,TRBJ2-7,TRBV4-2,TRBD1
TGTGCCAGCAGCGTTGGTCAGGGGATATCCTACGAGCAGTACTTC,CASSVGQGISYEQYF,-,TRBJ2-7,TRBV9,-
TGTGCCAGCAGCCCGCCCGGACTAGCGGGAGATCTCGAGCAGTACTTC,CASSPPGLAGDLEQYF,-,TRBJ2-7,TRBV4-2,TRBD2
TGTGCCTGGAGTGCACAAACCTTAGGGGGCAGTCAGTACTTC,CAWSAQTLGGSQYF,-,TRBJ2-4,TRBV30,TRBD1
TGTGCCAGCAGTCCCGGGCAAGCGGGCAGGCTTCAGTACTTC,CASSPGQAGRLQYF,-,TRBJ2-4,TRBV6-5,-